Below, 26 T cell receptor beta chains from the same sample are listed, as sequenced in a study of identical twins. TCRdb analysed the 5' RACE reads with MiXCR anew, one entry per CDR3 protein. The table lists fewer than 250,000 distinct CDR3 sequences, around 7.6% of them singletons, with over 5% in the top ten. The same data also went into a second study, on yellow fever vaccine responses in identical twins.

The sequenced material came from CD8+ T cells sorted from blood. Receptors were obtained from a woman younger than 30 in good health.

This clonotype was observed a few times. The J gene is TRBJ2-3, the V gene TRBV4-1; 7 bases fit TRBD1. The CDR3 covers 15 residues. Germline CDR1 reads MGHRA; CDR2 reads YSYEKL. J was trimmed by 4 bases and V by 2 bases; bases with no gene match: 6. The CDR3 sequence is CASSQRTGPSDTQYF. CDR3 DNA: TGCGCCAGCAGCCAACGGACAGGACCATCAGATACGCAGTATTTT.

The V call is TRBV20-1, the J call TRBJ2-3; D gene uncertain. The V end was cut by 1 base, the J end by 6 bases, with 14 bases between. CDR1 and CDR2 from the germline V gene are DFQATT and SNEGSKA (reference sequence). CDR3 length equals 14 residues. This CDR3 is CSARAWMSQDTQYF. Written as DNA, the CDR3 is TGCAGTGCTAGAGCTTGGATGTCCCAGGATACGCAGTATTTT.

The chain is built from TRBV6-1 and TRBJ2-5; no clear D. The germline CDR1 and CDR2 sequences are MNHNS and SASEGT. This CDR3 comprises 13 residues. V dropped 5 bases and J dropped 4 bases, with 11 bases sitting between them. CDR3 amino acids: CASSRRSRETQYF. The CDR3 coding sequence is TGTGCCAGCAGTCGGCGTAGTAGAGAGACCCAGTACTTC.

This clonotype has a handful of counts. The chain recombines TRBV11-1 with TRBJ2-7; no firm D call. The V gene's germline CDR1 is SGHAT and CDR2 FQDESV (reference sequence). The germline V and J ends were trimmed by 3 bases and 4 bases, with 4 bases remaining between them. This CDR3 is built from 11 residues. The CDR3 reads CASSFLYEQYF. The CDR3 region has the DNA TGTGCCAGCAGCTTCTTATACGAGCAGTACTTC. Full variable domain (missing parts from reference TRBV11-1 and TRBJ2-7): EAEVAQSPRYKITEKSQAVAFWCDPISGHATLYWYRQILGQGPELLVQFQDESVVDDSQLPKDRFSAERLKGVDSTLKIQPAELGDSAMYLCASSFLYEQYFGPGTRLTVT.

This clonotype has at least ten counts. The rearrangement uses TRBV5-6 and TRBJ2-2; TRBD2 aligns across 11 bases. Germline V gene sequence: CDR1 SGHDT, CDR2 YYEEEE. Losses at the gene ends were 4 bases for V and 2 bases for J; bases not matched to a gene: 4. The CDR3 loop spans 16 amino acids. CDR3 loop: CASSAGTSGNTGELFF. The DNA for the CDR3 is TGTGCCAGCAGCGCCGGGACTAGCGGCAACACCGGGGAGCTGTTTTTT.

The rearrangement uses TRBV6-1 and TRBJ1-1; 9 bases line up with TRBD1. Germline CDR1 reads MNHNS; CDR2 reads SASEGT. The ends lost 6 bases at V and 1 base at J; junction bases unmatched: 3. This CDR3 has 14 residues. The CDR3, as DNA: TGTGCCAGCAGAGACAGGGGGGGGAACACTGAAGCTTTCTTT. It specifies CASRDRGGNTEAFF.

The chain is built from TRBV28 and TRBJ2-7; a weak D match, TRBD2 (6 bases). CDR3 size: 13 residues. V lost 5 bases and J 2 bases, leaving 10 bases between the germline ends. From germline, CDR1 is MDHEN and CDR2 SYDVKM. CDR3 in amino acids: CASSRETAYEQYF. The CDR3 nucleotides are TGTGCCAGCAGTCGGGAGACAGCCTACGAGCAGTACTTC. Supplemented by reference TRBV28 and TRBJ2-7, the full variable domain reads DVKVTQSSRYLVKRTGEKVFLECVQDMDHENMFWYRQDPGLGLRLIYFSYDVKMKEKGDIPEGYSVSREKKERFSLILESASTNQTSMYLCASSRETAYEQYFGPGTRLTVT.

The rearrangement links TRBV7-6 to TRBJ2-3, with D perhaps matching TRBD1 or TRBD2 (6 bases each). CDR3 length: 16 amino acids. Germline V gives CDR1 SGHVS, CDR2 FNYEAQ. The V and J ends lost 0 bases and 2 bases respectively, with 12 bases between them. CDR3 region: CASSLAGGPPTDTQYF. The CDR3 DNA sequence: TGTGCCAGCAGCTTAGCAGGGGGGCCCCCCACAGATACGCAGTATTTT.

In DNA form, the CDR3 reads TGTGCCAGCAGTGGGCCCGGGGGTACGTCCTACGAGCAGTACTTC. This codes for CASSGPGGTSYEQYF. The genes are TRBV25-1 and TRBJ2-7; a possible D gene is TRBD2 (6 bases). The germline gives CDR1 MGHDK, CDR2 SYGVNS. The CDR3 is made up of 15 amino acids. V lost 4 bases to trimming and J lost 1 base, with 14 bases between them.

This clonotype came up many times. The rearrangement links TRBV12-3 or TRBV12-4 to TRBJ1-1; TRBD1 might be the D (5 bases). The V gene lost 3 bases and the J gene lost 2 bases, with 10 bases spanning the gap. CDR3 length: 14 residues. This CDR3 reads CASSFRDGNTEAFF. The CDR3 nucleotides read TGTGCCAGCAGTTTTCGGGACGGAAACACTGAAGCTTTCTTT.

This clonotype was observed many times. The chain combines TRBV12-3 or TRBV12-4 with TRBJ2-1; D uncertain. Trimming took off 4 bases at V and 0 bases at J, with 10 bases between the two ends. The CDR3 loop spans 15 amino acids. In DNA, the CDR3 is TGTGCCAGCAGTTCGACGGGCAGCTCCTACAATGAGCAGTTCTTC. Encoded protein: CASSSTGSSYNEQFF.

This clonotype has at least ten counts. The J gene is TRBJ1-6, the V gene TRBV6-1; TRBD1 matches at 7 bases. The CDR3 is 16 amino acids. The trim removed 4 bases at V and 5 bases at J, leaving 8 bases unmatched. Germline V gene sequence: CDR1 MNHNS, CDR2 SASEGT. Written as DNA, the CDR3 is TGTGCCAGCAGTGGTCTTCCGGGACAGAATAATTCACCCCTCCACTTT. Protein product: CASSGLPGQNNSPLHF.

This clonotype was observed at least ten times. The chain links TRBV3-1 to TRBJ2-1; 7 positions agree with TRBD1. V was clipped by 0 bases and J by 5 bases; unmatched bases: 7. Germline V gene data show CDR1 as LGHDT and CDR2 as YNNKEL (reference sequence). CDR3 size: 16 residues. CDR3 in DNA: TGTGCCAGCAGCCAAGATTGGGGGACAGATAACAATGAGCAGTTCTTC. Encoded protein: CASSQDWGTDNNEQFF.

In its sample, this clonotype was seen many times. The rearrangement uses TRBV6-6 and TRBJ2-5, with D hard to call. Germline assignment: CDR1 MNHNY and CDR2 SVGAGI (reference sequence). There are 12 residues in the CDR3. Trimming cost V 6 bases and J 3 bases, with 8 bases left between them. CDR3 in amino acids: CASSPREETQYF. The CDR3 bases are TGTGCCAGCAGCCCCAGAGAAGAGACCCAGTACTTC.

The chain carries TRBV4-1 and TRBJ2-3, with 10 bases that match TRBD2. Germline V gives CDR1 MGHRA, CDR2 YSYEKL. The CDR3 contains 18 residues. The V gene end was trimmed by 0 bases and the J gene end by 5 bases; junction bases not matched to a gene: 11. The CDR3 DNA reads as TGCGCCAGCAGCCAAGAGGGCCCTAGCGGGAGACGGGGAGATACGCAGTATTTT. Protein sequence: CASSQEGPSGRRGDTQYF.

This clonotype was detected ten times or more. The J gene is TRBJ2-2, the V gene TRBV28; perhaps TRBD2 as D (6 bases). V gave up 3 bases and J gave up 1 base, with 18 bases separating them. CDR3 size: 18 residues. Germline assignment: CDR1 MDHEN and CDR2 SYDVKM. As DNA, the CDR3 is TGTGCCAGCAGTTTCACCCCCTTGGTGGGGGGGAACACCGGGGAGCTGTTTTTT. Encoded protein: CASSFTPLVGGNTGELFF.

There are a few counts of this clonotype. This chain connects TRBV15 to TRBJ1-2; D is ambiguous. CDR3 length: 15 residues. The V end lost 0 bases, the J end lost 6 bases, and 14 bases lay between the germline ends. Per the germline V gene, CDR1 is LNHNV and CDR2 is YYDKDF (reference sequence). The CDR3 region has the DNA TGTGCCACCAGCAGAGATTTGAATTCCGGAGATGGCTACACCTTC. The encoded protein is CATSRDLNSGDGYTF.

This clonotype came up a few times. The rearrangement joins TRBV20-1 to TRBJ2-5, with D perhaps matching TRBD2 (6 bases). Germline V lookup: CDR1 DFQATT, CDR2 SNEGSKA (reference sequence). Trimming removed 6 bases from V and 0 bases from J, with 20 bases in between. The CDR3 extends over 16 amino acids. CDR3: CSATRPGTPYQETQYF. The CDR3 DNA reads TGCAGTGCCACTAGACCCGGGACTCCGTACCAAGAGACCCAGTACTTC.

This clonotype has a count of ten or more. The CDR3 nucleotides are TGTGCCAGCAGCTTACGCCTAGGCTCCTACAATGAGCAGTTCTTC. Translation gives CASSLRLGSYNEQFF. The gene calls are TRBV7-8 and TRBJ2-1; D gene ambiguous. Germline CDR1 SGHVS, CDR2 FQNEAQ. The CDR3 is made up of 15 amino acids. V gave up 2 bases and J gave up 0 bases, with 8 bases separating them.

In this sample, this clonotype turned up once. The junction departs from germline at one end; a sequencing error may be responsible. The chain carries TRBV20-1 and TRBJ1-2; 10 bases match TRBD1. Germline-derived CDR1 and CDR2 are DFQATT and SNEGSKA (reference sequence). This CDR3 region has 16 residues. CDR3 protein: CSAIPEWTGGNYGYTF. In nucleotides, the CDR3 is TGCAGTGCCATACCTGAATGGACAGGGGGGAATTATGGCTACACATTC.

This clonotype was found many times. The chain recombines TRBV28 with TRBJ2-1, with D perhaps TRBD1 (6 bases). The CDR3 length is 15 residues. Trimming cost V 5 bases and J 0 bases, with 11 bases left between them. Germline-derived CDR1 and CDR2 are MDHEN and SYDVKM. The CDR3 nucleotides are TGTGCCAGCAGTCTTACAGGGAGCTCCTACAATGAGCAGTTCTTC. It encodes CASSLTGSSYNEQFF.

The gene calls are TRBV13 and TRBJ1-1, with 8 bases identical to TRBD1. CDR3 length: 14 amino acids. Per germline, CDR1 PRHDT and CDR2 FYEKMQ (reference sequence). V was pared by 5 bases and J by 8 bases, with 10 bases of the junction left unmatched. Here the CDR3 reads CASSRETGAEEAFF. The CDR3 nucleotides are TGTGCCAGCAGCCGCGAGACAGGGGCCGAAGAAGCTTTCTTT.

The table lists this clonotype with many counts. The V call is TRBV7-9, the J call TRBJ2-5; the match to TRBD1 covers 12 bases. Germline V gene lookup returns CDR1 SEHNR and CDR2 FQNEAQ (reference sequence). After removal of 4 bases from V and 1 base from J, the junction contained 7 bases not matched to a gene. This CDR3 is 17 amino acids long. CDR3 protein: CASSSLRDRGPQETQYF. The CDR3 nucleotides read TGTGCCAGCAGCTCCCTCCGGGACAGGGGGCCCCAAGAGACCCAGTACTTC.

This clonotype showed up many times. This chain links TRBV29-1 with TRBJ2-1; 10 bases are shared with TRBD2. CDR3 length: 15 residues. Germline V gene lookup returns CDR1 SQVTM and CDR2 ANQGSEA. V shed 7 bases and J 5 bases; nucleotides not matched to a gene: 11. CDR3 region: CSAPGPGLADNEQFF. Written as DNA, the CDR3 is TGCAGCGCCCCAGGACCTGGACTAGCGGACAATGAGCAGTTCTTC.

This rearrangement joins TRBV19 to TRBJ2-1, with 10 bases identical to TRBD2. The CDR3 covers 15 residues. The junction had 4 bases not matched to a gene; V was cut back by 5 bases and J by 3 bases. Germline V gene sequence: CDR1 LNHDA, CDR2 SQIVND (reference sequence). The CDR3 bases are TGTGCCAGTAGTCTAGCGGGGGCGTTCTACAATGAGCAGTTCTTC. Its protein product is CASSLAGAFYNEQFF.

The V gene is TRBV11-2, the J gene TRBJ2-1; 11 bases fit TRBD2. CDR1 and CDR2 (germline): SGHAT, FQNNGV. The CDR3 spans 20 residues. The V and J ends lost 5 bases and 3 bases, in that order; junction bases with no gene match: 18. CDR3 sequence: CASSLPGGSGGGQGYNEQFF. The CDR3 DNA reads as TGTGCCAGCAGCCTTCCCGGAGGTAGCGGGGGGGGGCAGGGCTACAATGAGCAGTTCTTC.